Presented here are 23 T cell receptor beta chains from one specimen sequenced in a study of vaccination effects on CD4 cells after COVID-19. Assay: immunoSEQ multiplex PCR; the TCRdb copy retains only in-frame clones and omits some. The data contain 65,000 to 90,000 clones, roughly 75% of them singletons. These TCRs are of unknown antigen specificity. After more than 8 days in culture, the CD4+ T cells were isolated. All study participants received two doses of BNT162b2 or mRNA-1273 vaccine. Sample: CD4+ T cells from PBMCs cultured without peptide, taken after COVID-19 vaccination. The receptors come from a human donor who received a COVID-19 vaccine.

The chain couples TRBV3-1 (or the pseudogene TRBV3-2) to TRBJ1-5, with D perhaps TRBD1 (6 bases). The germline V and J ends were trimmed by 4 bases and 1 base, with 8 bases remaining between them. This CDR3 spans 14 amino acids. Germline V gene lookup returns CDR1 LGHDT and CDR2 YNNKEL (reference sequence). Here the CDR3 DNA reads TGTGCCAGCAGCCCCACAGGGAGCAATCAGCCCCAGCATTTT. It yields the protein CASSPTGSNQPQHF.

The sample holds one count of this clone. The V and J genes are TRBV7-9 and TRBJ2-3; 7 nucleotides match TRBD2. The V gene's germline CDR1 is SEHNR and CDR2 FQNEAQ (reference sequence). With V trimmed by 2 bases and J by 2 bases, 7 bases remained unmatched. This CDR3 comprises 16 residues. The CDR3 bases are TGTGCCAGCAGCTTAAGGGGCGGGGGTAACACAGATACGCAGTATTTT. It encodes CASSLRGGGNTDTQYF.

The genes are TRBV18 and TRBJ1-2; 11 bases line up with TRBD1. Unmatched junction bases numbered 4, after V lost 0 bases and J lost 7 bases. The CDR3 sequence is 15 residues long. The germline CDR1 and CDR2 sequences are KGHSH and LQKENI. The DNA for the CDR3 is TGTGCCAGCTCACCACCGGACAGGGGGCGCGGTGGCTACACCTTC. Amino acid sequence: CASSPPDRGRGGYTF.

The V call is TRBV19, the J call TRBJ1-2, with D perhaps TRBD1 (5 bases). The CDR3 has 14 residues. Germline values: CDR1 LNHDA, CDR2 SQIVND (reference sequence). V was trimmed by 3 bases and J by 8 bases, leaving 16 bases between them. The CDR3 bases are TGTGCCAGTAGTATGGTCGGATTACAGGAAGGCTACACCTTC. Protein product: CASSMVGLQEGYTF.

The DNA of the CDR3 is TGTGCCAGCAGTTCCAACCGGGTCGGACAGGGGGGGGAGGGCAGCTATGGCTACACCTTC. It codes for CASSSNRVGQGGEGSYGYTF. J is TRBJ1-2 and V is TRBV28, with 10 positions matching TRBD1. V shed 4 bases, J shed 4 bases, and the junction held 21 bases outside the gene matches. Germline values: CDR1 MDHEN, CDR2 SYDVKM. CDR3 length: 20 amino acids.

This clone occurred once. The J gene is TRBJ2-5, the V gene TRBV6-6, with TRBD1 matching 12 bases. The CDR3 is made up of 15 amino acids. The germline CDR1 and CDR2 sequences are MNHNY and SVGAGI (reference sequence). Unmatched junction bases numbered 6, after V lost 5 bases and J lost 5 bases. The CDR3 DNA is TGTGCCAGCAGTCCCCGGGACAGGGGGCTGGAGACCCAGTACTTC. Protein sequence: CASSPRDRGLETQYF.

This clone was found once. V gene TRBV6-2 or TRBV6-3 combines with J gene TRBJ2-3; TRBD2 matches 9 bases. The CDR3 has 18 residues. Germline CDR1 reads MNHEY; CDR2 reads SVGEGT. The trim removed 2 bases at V and 0 bases at J, leaving 9 bases unmatched. This CDR3 is CASSYTLAGHSSTDTQYF. The CDR3 bases are TGTGCCAGCAGTTACACCCTAGCGGGGCACTCTAGCACAGATACGCAGTATTTT.

This chain links TRBV2 with TRBJ1-2, with a tentative D call TRBD1 (6 bases). V dropped 4 bases and J dropped 5 bases, with 14 bases sitting between them. From germline, CDR1 is SNHLY and CDR2 FYNNEI. This CDR3 region has 14 residues. The CDR3 nucleotides are TGTGCCAGCAGTGGGACAGCGAAACGGTATGGCTACACCTTC. It translates to CASSGTAKRYGYTF.

This clone came up a few times. The chain has TRBV7-8 and TRBJ1-3; D is ambiguous. V was cut by 6 bases and J by 4 bases, with 13 bases left in between. The CDR3 runs 14 residues. The germline gives CDR1 SGHVS, CDR2 FQNEAQ. CDR3 protein: CASSFLGYGNTIYF. The CDR3 bases are TGTGCCAGCAGTTTCCTAGGCTACGGAAACACCATATATTTT. The complete variable domain, with remaining parts taken from reference TRBV7-8 and TRBJ1-3, reads GAGVSQSPRYKVAKRGQDVALRCDPISGHVSLFWYQQALGQGPEFLTYFQNEAQLDKSGLPSDRFFAERPEGSVSTLKIQRTQQEDSAVYLCASSFLGYGNTIYFGEGSWLTVV.

Note on this clone: Other DNA sequences of this sample code for an identical CDR3. This chain joins TRBV5-1 and TRBJ2-3, with D unclear. The V end lost 0 bases, the J end lost 0 bases, and 5 bases lay between the germline ends. Germline V lookup: CDR1 SGHRS, CDR2 YFSETQ. The CDR3 length is 14 residues. The CDR3 here is CASSLGLSTDTQYF. The CDR3, as DNA: TGCGCCAGCAGCTTGGGCCTCAGCACAGATACGCAGTATTTT.

The chain carries TRBV19 and TRBJ2-5; 11 bases map to TRBD1. V was clipped by 6 bases and J by 7 bases; unmatched bases: 16. CDR1 is LNHDA and CDR2 is SQIVND in the germline V gene (reference sequence). The CDR3 consists of 17 residues. CDR3 in DNA: TGTGCCAGTAGCAATCGCCCTCGGACAGGGGGCGACGGGACCCAGTACTTC. Translation: CASSNRPRTGGDGTQYF.

The V call is TRBV27, the J call TRBJ1-5; D uncertain. Germline V gene sequence: CDR1 MNHEY, CDR2 SMNVEV (reference sequence). The CDR3 contains 15 residues. The V end was cut by 4 bases, the J end by 0 bases, with 10 bases between. CDR3 nucleotides: TGTGCCAGCAGTTCATGGGGTCATAGCAATCAGCCCCAGCATTTT. It translates to CASSSWGHSNQPQHF.

This clone was seen a few times. This chain links TRBV3-1 (or the pseudogene TRBV3-2) with TRBJ1-1, with 9 bases matching TRBD1. The CDR3 extends over 15 amino acids. Trimming removed 3 bases from V and 1 base from J; junction bases left unmatched: 3. CDR1 is LGHDT, CDR2 YNNKEL, per germline (reference sequence). The CDR3 loop is CASSHPTGGNTEAFF. The CDR3 DNA sequence: TGTGCCAGCAGCCACCCGACAGGGGGGAACACTGAAGCTTTCTTT.

The chain has TRBV4-1 and TRBJ1-2; 9 positions match TRBD1. The germline CDR1 and CDR2 sequences are MGHRA and YSYEKL. CDR3 length: 16 residues. V was clipped by 1 base and J by 7 bases; unmatched bases: 10. The CDR3 region is CASSQGSGQGTGGYTF. CDR3 DNA: TGCGCCAGCAGCCAAGGATCAGGACAGGGGACGGGTGGCTACACCTTC.

In its sample, this clone was seen a few times. The chain carries TRBV6-1 and TRBJ1-3; TRBD1 is a possible D gene (5 bases). The CDR3 is made up of 16 amino acids. Deletions cut 2 bases from V and 4 bases from J, with 15 bases between. Germline V gene lookup returns CDR1 MNHNS and CDR2 SASEGT. The DNA for the CDR3 is TGTGCCAGCAGTGAAAACGGGGGTGCCCGCGGAAACACCATATATTTT. Amino acids: CASSENGGARGNTIYF.

The V call is TRBV12-3 or TRBV12-4, the J call TRBJ1-1; D is unclear. V lost 3 bases, J lost 1 base, and 6 bases lay in between. The CDR3 has 13 residues. CDR3 coding DNA: TGTGCCAGCAGTTTTTGGGGGAACACTGAAGCTTTCTTT. This codes for CASSFWGNTEAFF.

This clone occurred once. The chain uses TRBV5-1 and TRBJ2-5; possibly TRBD1 for D (7 bases). The CDR3 sequence is 15 residues long. Germline CDR1 reads SGHRS; CDR2 reads YFSETQ. Trimming took off 0 bases at V and 3 bases at J, with 12 bases between the two ends. In nucleotides, the CDR3 is TGCGCCAGCAGCTTGGAAGGCAGGGGGGAAGAGACCCAGTACTTC. It specifies CASSLEGRGEETQYF.

V usage is TRBV10-1 and J usage is TRBJ2-3; D perhaps matches TRBD2 (5 bases). CDR3 size: 15 residues. The ends were cut back, 0 bases at V and 2 bases at J, with 9 bases in the middle. From germline, CDR1 is WNHNN and CDR2 SYGVQD (reference sequence). This chain's CDR3 is CASSESGLNTDTQYF. CDR3 bases: TGCGCCAGCAGTGAGTCTGGACTCAACACAGATACGCAGTATTTT.

J is TRBJ2-5 and V is TRBV18; D is possibly TRBD1 or TRBD2 (5 bases each). The V gene lost 3 bases and the J gene lost 5 bases, with 13 bases spanning the gap. The CDR3 is 14 amino acids. Germline V gene lookup returns CDR1 KGHSH and CDR2 LQKENI. The CDR3 sequence is CASSPQRGGETQYF. CDR3 sequence (DNA): TGTGCCAGCTCACCTCAGAGGGGCGGGGAGACCCAGTACTTC.

The rearrangement links TRBV7-8 to TRBJ1-1; TRBD1 might be the D (5 bases). CDR1 is SGHVS and CDR2 is FQNEAQ in the germline V gene. Trimming took 5 bases from V and 1 from J, leaving 8 bases between them. The CDR3 is 13 amino acids. The CDR3 is CASSDDRNTEAFF. For the CDR3, the DNA is TGTGCCAGCAGCGATGACAGGAACACTGAAGCTTTCTTT.

This chain uses TRBV19 with TRBJ1-1; TRBD1 agrees at 10 bases. This CDR3 comprises 17 residues. V was pared by 2 bases and J by 3 bases, with 9 bases of the junction left unmatched. The germline V gene encodes CDR1 LNHDA and CDR2 SQIVND (reference sequence). The CDR3 loop reads CASSILRQGAGDTEAFF. Here the CDR3 DNA reads TGTGCCAGTAGTATACTACGACAGGGGGCAGGAGACACTGAAGCTTTCTTT.

The CDR3 nucleotides are TGTGCCAGCTCCAGGGCCGGGGAATACGAGACCCAGTACTTC. It yields the protein CASSRAGEYETQYF. The V call is TRBV18, the J call TRBJ2-5; D possibly matches TRBD1 or TRBD2 (5 bases each). With 6 bases removed from V and 5 bases from J, the gap between germline ends came to 16 bases. Germline V gives CDR1 KGHSH, CDR2 LQKENI. The CDR3 totals 14 residues.

The chain combines TRBV5-1 with TRBJ2-5, with D perhaps TRBD1 or TRBD2 (5 bases each). Trimming took off 3 bases at V and 5 bases at J, with 11 bases between the two ends. The CDR3 runs to 13 residues. Germline V gene sequence: CDR1 SGHRS, CDR2 YFSETQ. CDR3 nucleotides: TGCGCCAGCAGCTCCGGGTGGGGGGAGACCCAGTACTTC. Its translation is CASSSGWGETQYF.